This T cell receptor (beta chain) was retrieved from a study of T cells in Graves' hyperthyroidism and ophthalmopathy. The patients, who ranged from 18 to 65 in age, presented with newly diagnosed hyperthyroidism lasting under 2 months. Each diagnosis drew on symptoms, thyroxine, TRAb, thyroid ultrasound and orbital computed tomography findings. This clonotype was counted at least ten times. Amplified regions were TCR beta CDR3 sequences from RNA transcripts. Primed by the HTBI set, a first-round RT-PCR was run on the TCR CDR3. TCRdb redid the calling of the multiplex PCR reads with MiXCR, one entry per CDR3 protein. The repertoire consists of some 460,000 distinct CDR3 sequences, with approximately 14% occurring once and the leading ten covering approximately 8%. The material sequenced was blood. The receptor's source is a woman younger than 35 with Graves' hyperthyroidism.

The CDR3 DNA reads as TGTGCCAGCAGCAAGGGCAGGGATGAGCAGTACTTC. It specifies CASSKGRDEQYF. The chain uses TRBV7-9 and TRBJ2-7, with a possible D match to TRBD1 (5 bases). The germline V gene has CDR1 SEHNR and CDR2 FQNEAQ (reference sequence). The CDR3 loop spans 12 amino acids. Trimming cost V 5 bases and J 7 bases, with 12 bases left between them.